One T cell receptor beta chain is described in this entry. This entry comes from a study of blood T cell repertoires in COVID-19. Using immunoSEQ multiplex PCR, the repertoire was profiled, and TCRdb retains in-frame clones only, with some absent. The sample gives approximately 57,000 clones, roughly 84% of which show up once; approximately 4.5% is in the top ten. The V segment lost 1 base and the J segment 14 bases; nucleotides outside the gene matches: 7. From germline, CDR1 is SGHVS and CDR2 FQNEAQ. This CDR3 has 13 residues. The clonotype comes from a man aged 40-49 years with active COVID-19. Specimen: peripheral blood. This chain joins TRBV7-8 and TRBJ2-1; TRBD1 matches 8 bases. The CDR3 DNA sequence: TGTGCCAGCAGCTTAGGGTTGACAGGGGAAAAGTTCTTC. The encoded protein is CASSLGLTGEKFF. Combining the CDR3 with reference TRBV7-8 and TRBJ2-1 gives the whole variable domain GAGVSQSPRYKVAKRGQDVALRCDPISGHVSLFWYQQALGQGPEFLTYFQNEAQLDKSGLPSDRFFAERPEGSVSTLKIQRTQQEDSAVYLCASSLGLTGEKFFGPGTRLTVL.